This passage covers 20 T cell receptor beta chains from one sample sequenced in a study of graft-versus-host responses after intestinal transplantation. Data came from immunoSEQ multiplex PCR; TCRdb stores just in-frame clones and leaves some out. This sample has more than 50,000 clones; roughly 89% occur once, and the top ten carry around 1.7%. The authors processed graft tissue to release intraepithelial and lamina propria lymphocytes. The sequencing used ileum tissue, collected around 350 days after transplant. These receptors were collected from a human patient who received an intestinal transplant, so some T cells may come from the graft donor.

The chain combines TRBV6-1 with TRBJ1-6, with D uncertain. From germline, CDR1 is MNHNS and CDR2 SASEGT. Trimming shortened V by 6 bases and J by 0 bases, and 9 bases separated the two germline ends. CDR3 size: 15 residues. The DNA for the CDR3 is TGTGCCAGCAGCAGGTTGAGCTCCTATAATTCACCCCTCCACTTT. Translating it yields CASSRLSSYNSPLHF.

The chain has TRBV5-1 and TRBJ1-1; D might be TRBD1 (5 bases). The CDR3 is made up of 14 amino acids. Germline V gene data show CDR1 as SGHRS and CDR2 as YFSETQ. The V end lost 1 base, the J end lost 11 bases, and 18 bases lay between the germline ends. In DNA, the CDR3 is TGCGCCAGCAGCTTGATTGGCGACAGCCCTGGGGCTTTCTTT. Protein: CASSLIGDSPGAFF.

This clone showed up just once. The chain recombines TRBV6-1 with TRBJ2-5; 7 nucleotides agree with TRBD1. V was pared by 0 bases and J by 6 bases, with 16 bases of the junction left unmatched. Germline CDR1 and CDR2: MNHNS and SASEGT. The CDR3 is made up of 18 amino acids. CDR3 in amino acids: CASSEALILVGTAQTQYF. In nucleotides, the CDR3 is TGTGCCAGCAGTGAAGCGCTAATCCTAGTCGGGACAGCACAGACCCAGTACTTC.

This chain's CDR3 is CASSEGSNEQYF. CDR3 nucleotide sequence: TGTGCCAGCAGTGAGGGTTCCAACGAGCAGTACTTC. The V call is TRBV2, the J call TRBJ2-7; D gene unclear. In germline, CDR1 is SNHLY, CDR2 FYNNEI. CDR3 length: 12 residues. V was pared by 3 bases and J by 5 bases, with 8 bases between.

The chain uses TRBV13 and TRBJ1-5; D possibly corresponds to TRBD1 (5 bases). Trimming took 1 base from V and 0 from J, leaving 7 bases between them. The CDR3 loop spans 15 amino acids. CDR1 and CDR2 (germline): PRHDT, FYEKMQ (reference sequence). The CDR3 DNA sequence: TGTGCCAGCAGCTTAGCAGGGTCTAGCAATCAGCCCCAGCATTTT. This translates into CASSLAGSSNQPQHF.

CDR3 sequence (DNA): TGCGCCAGCAGCCCGTGGGAGGGCCCTCGGGAGCAGTACTTC. Its translation is CASSPWEGPREQYF. The chain uses TRBV4-1 and TRBJ2-7; 7 positions match TRBD2. Per germline, CDR1 MGHRA and CDR2 YSYEKL. This CDR3 contains 14 residues. The V segment lost 4 bases and the J segment 7 bases; nucleotides outside the gene matches: 10.

The chain links TRBV4-1 to TRBJ2-3, with 14 positions matching TRBD2. The trim removed 1 base at V and 5 bases at J, leaving 8 bases unmatched. Germline V gene lookup returns CDR1 MGHRA and CDR2 YSYEKL. The length of the CDR3 is 18 residues. CDR3 sequence: CASSQARLAGGPVDTQYF. The DNA of the CDR3 is TGCGCCAGCAGCCAAGCAAGACTAGCGGGGGGGCCAGTAGATACGCAGTATTTT.

The V and J genes are TRBV5-6 and TRBJ1-5, with 8 bases matching TRBD1. The CDR3 loop spans 19 amino acids. After removal of 1 base from V and 0 bases from J, the junction contained 12 bases not matched to a gene. CDR1 is SGHDT and CDR2 is YYEEEE in the germline V gene. The CDR3 loop is CASSLSGQERLYSNQPQHF. The DNA of the CDR3 is TGTGCCAGCAGCTTGTCGGGACAGGAACGACTTTATAGCAATCAGCCCCAGCATTTT.

In its sample, this clone was seen once. V and J are TRBV5-5 and TRBJ2-1; D gene unclear. Germline assignment: CDR1 SGHKS and CDR2 YYEKEE (reference sequence). The V and J ends lost 0 bases and 7 bases respectively, with 5 bases between them. This CDR3 region has 12 residues. The CDR3 protein is CASSLDTNEQFF. CDR3 bases: TGTGCCAGCAGCTTGGACACGAATGAGCAGTTCTTC.

This chain uses TRBV30 with TRBJ2-7; D uncertain. CDR3 size: 12 residues. The germline V gene has CDR1 GTSNPN and CDR2 SVGIG (reference sequence). Trimming left V 2 bases short and J 0 bases short, with 5 bases between. CDR3 region: CAWSISSYEQYF. CDR3 coding DNA: TGTGCCTGGAGTATCAGCTCCTACGAGCAGTACTTC.

The J gene is TRBJ1-1, the V gene TRBV27; no clear D. Germline lookup yields CDR1 MNHEY and CDR2 SMNVEV (reference sequence). Trimming shortened V by 6 bases and J by 1 base, and 12 bases separated the two germline ends. The CDR3 loop spans 14 amino acids. As DNA, the CDR3 is TGTGCCAGCAGCATCTTACCGGGGAACACTGAAGCTTTCTTT. Translated: CASSILPGNTEAFF.

This clone was found once. The CDR3: CSVEPGDGYTF. The CDR3 region has the DNA TGCAGCGTTGAACCGGGAGATGGCTACACCTTC. The rearrangement links TRBV29-1 to TRBJ1-2; D gene ambiguous. V lost 2 bases to trimming and J lost 6 bases, with 7 bases between them. The CDR3 is 11 residues long. CDR1 and CDR2 from the germline V gene are SQVTM and ANQGSEA.

The rearrangement links TRBV5-1 to TRBJ2-3; unclear D gene. The CDR3 is 14 amino acids. V dropped 2 bases and J dropped 2 bases, with 9 bases sitting between them. The V gene's germline CDR1 is SGHRS and CDR2 YFSETQ. The chain's CDR3 is CASSFEYLTDTQYF. CDR3 nucleotide sequence: TGCGCCAGCAGCTTCGAGTACCTCACAGATACGCAGTATTTT.

This clone has only one observation. One junction end does not reproduce the germline sequence, and a read error may be involved. The chain has TRBV6-5 and TRBJ2-1, with D tentatively TRBD1 (5 bases). Germline CDR1 and CDR2: MNHEY and SVGAGI. This CDR3 is built from 11 residues. CDR3 loop: CASSYGATSIF. The CDR3 DNA reads TGTGCCAGCAGTTACGGGGCGACCTCCATCTTC.

The chain links TRBV28 to TRBJ2-5, with 7 bases fitting TRBD1. From germline, CDR1 is MDHEN and CDR2 SYDVKM. This CDR3 comprises 17 residues. V was pared by 3 bases and J by 0 bases, with 10 bases of the junction left unmatched. CDR3 DNA: TGTGCCAGCAGTTTTAGGGACAGCCATACGTACCAAGAGACCCAGTACTTC. As protein: CASSFRDSHTYQETQYF.

V usage is TRBV6-1 and J usage is TRBJ1-5; D remains ambiguous. Germline lookup yields CDR1 MNHNS and CDR2 SASEGT. This CDR3 region has 13 residues. The V gene lost 5 bases and the J gene lost 0 bases, with 5 bases spanning the gap. For the CDR3, the DNA is TGTGCCAGCAGTCTAACTAGCAATCAGCCCCAGCATTTT. Translated, it gives CASSLTSNQPQHF.

The V call is TRBV2, the J call TRBJ2-5, with unresolved D. Gene TRBJ2-7 matches the end of the DNA better, so the J call may be wrong. The CDR3 runs to 11 residues. Germline lookup yields CDR1 SNHLY and CDR2 FYNNEI. DNA of the CDR3: TGTGCCAGCGGGATTGTCTACGAGCAGTACTTC. This translates into CASGIVYEQYF.

This clone appeared once. This rearrangement joins TRBV4-1 to TRBJ1-1; D may be TRBD1 (6 bases). Trimming removed 6 bases from V and 5 bases from J, with 16 bases in between. Germline V gene data show CDR1 as MGHRA and CDR2 as YSYEKL. The CDR3 sequence is 14 residues long. The CDR3 protein is CASSLDTGSTEAFF. The DNA for the CDR3 is TGCGCCAGCAGTCTAGACACAGGGTCTACTGAAGCTTTCTTT.

This rearrangement joins TRBV19 to TRBJ2-1; D uncertain. This CDR3 has 12 amino acids. V lost 7 bases, J lost 9 bases, and 13 bases lay in between. CDR1 is LNHDA, CDR2 SQIVND, per germline (reference sequence). CDR3 DNA sequence: TGTGCCAGTACCACTCCTCGTCTTGAGCAGTTCTTC. This encodes CASTTPRLEQFF. The full variable domain, completed using reference TRBV19 and TRBJ2-1, is DGGITQSPKYLFRKEGQNVTLSCEQNLNHDAMYWYRQDPGQGLRLIYYSQIVNDFQKGDIAEGYSVSREKKESFPLTVTSAQKNPTAFYLCASTTPRLEQFFGPGTRLTVL.

The CDR3 sequence: CASSQTQGEAFF. The CDR3 bases are TGTGCCAGCAGCCAAACCCAGGGGGAAGCTTTCTTT. The V call is TRBV6-6, the J call TRBJ1-1; D may be TRBD1 (6 bases). There are 12 residues in the CDR3. The ends were cut back, 6 bases at V and 8 bases at J, with 13 bases in the middle. Germline V gene data show CDR1 as MNHNY and CDR2 as SVGAGI (reference sequence).